One sample yielded the 10 T cell receptor beta chains listed below, sequenced in a study of cytomegalovirus exposure and HLA in healthy donors. The primer mix had 60 Vbeta and 13 Jbeta primers. Produced via immunoSEQ multiplex PCR; TCRdb's table is partial and in-frame only. The sample includes 100,000 to 150,000 clones, around 76% of them seen just once. The sequenced sample consisted of PBMCs. These receptors were taken from a woman aged 55-70 years in good health and CMV-seropositive.

The rearrangement uses TRBV5-4 and TRBJ2-5; no firm D call. CDR1 SGHNT and CDR2 YYREEE come from the germline V gene (reference sequence). The CDR3 is 14 amino acids. Deletions cut 0 bases from V and 2 bases from J, with 8 bases between. The CDR3 DNA is TGTGCCAGCAGCTTGGACAGAATTCAAGAGACCCAGTACTTC. Translated, it gives CASSLDRIQETQYF.

The rearrangement uses TRBV29-1 and TRBJ1-3; D is unresolved. CDR1 is SQVTM and CDR2 is ANQGSEA in the germline V gene. The CDR3 is 14 residues long. The V gene lost 3 bases and the J gene lost 2 bases, with 11 bases spanning the gap. The CDR3 loop is CSVEGFPAGNTIYF. The CDR3, as DNA: TGCAGCGTTGAGGGCTTCCCCGCTGGAAACACCATATATTTT.

The chain employs TRBV27 and TRBJ2-5, with 9 bases that match TRBD1. The V segment lost 6 bases and the J segment 5 bases; nucleotides outside the gene matches: 10. Germline CDR1 is MNHEY and CDR2 is SMNVEV (reference sequence). CDR3 length: 15 amino acids. The CDR3 nucleotides read TGTGCCAGCAGCCGGGGACAGGGTTGGCTCGAGACCCAGTACTTC. It is translated as CASSRGQGWLETQYF.

The chain has TRBV4-2 and TRBJ1-2, with 8 bases that match TRBD1. The trim removed 0 bases at V and 6 bases at J, leaving 9 bases unmatched. Germline-derived CDR1 and CDR2 are LGHNA and YNFKEQ. The CDR3 contains 16 residues. The CDR3 region is CASSQDSRGQIDGYTF. The CDR3 DNA reads as TGTGCCAGCAGCCAAGATAGCAGGGGGCAGATCGATGGCTACACCTTC.

The V gene is TRBV19, the J gene TRBJ2-7; 7 nucleotides align to TRBD2. The CDR3 length is 13 residues. The junction had 2 bases not matched to a gene; V was cut back by 1 base and J by 5 bases. The germline V gene has CDR1 LNHDA and CDR2 SQIVND (reference sequence). The CDR3, as DNA: TGTGCCAGTAGTATAGTGGGAGGGGACGAGCAGTACTTC. Translation: CASSIVGGDEQYF.

The chain combines TRBV5-1 with TRBJ2-3; D may be TRBD2 (6 bases). This CDR3 has 13 residues. Germline CDR1 SGHRS, CDR2 YFSETQ. V was shortened by 3 bases and J by 4 bases, with 9 bases between the two germline ends. As DNA, the CDR3 is TGCGCCAGCAGCTCCCCGGGGGCAGATACGCAGTATTTT. This codes for CASSSPGADTQYF. The variable domain in full, completed from reference TRBV5-1 and TRBJ2-3, reads KAGVTQTPRYLIKTRGQQVTLSCSPISGHRSVSWYQQTPGQGLQFLFEYFSETQRNKGNFPGRFSGRQFSNSRSEMNVSTLELGDSALYLCASSSPGADTQYFGPGTRLTVL.

The CDR3 DNA sequence: TGCGCCAGCAGCTTGGGGTTCCGGGAGACGGGGGGGGCAGCCGAAGAGACCCAGTACTTC. It codes for CASSLGFRETGGAAEETQYF. This chain links TRBV5-1 with TRBJ2-5; TRBD2 aligns across 8 bases. V dropped 0 bases and J dropped 3; count of bases not matched to a gene: 19. This CDR3 has 20 amino acids. CDR1 is SGHRS and CDR2 is YFSETQ in the germline V gene.

The chain recombines TRBV27 with TRBJ2-3; 10 bases line up with TRBD2. Germline CDR1 and CDR2: MNHEY and SMNVEV (reference sequence). The CDR3 is 15 amino acids. V shed 2 bases and J 3 bases; nucleotides not matched to a gene: 2. The CDR3 here is CASSLLAGETDTQYF. DNA of the CDR3: TGTGCCAGCAGTTTACTAGCGGGAGAAACAGATACGCAGTATTTT.

The V gene is TRBV28, the J gene TRBJ1-2; unclear D gene. The CDR3 spans 14 residues. Deletions cut 4 bases from V and 8 bases from J, with 17 bases between. Germline CDR1 is MDHEN and CDR2 is SYDVKM. The CDR3 sequence: CASSSGPPGYGYTF. CDR3 coding DNA: TGTGCCAGCAGTTCCGGCCCCCCAGGATACGGCTACACCTTC.

The rearrangement links TRBV5-4 to TRBJ2-1; a possible D gene is TRBD1 (6 bases). This CDR3 comprises 17 residues. Trimming removed 5 bases at V and 0 bases at J, with 18 bases between. The germline V gene encodes CDR1 SGHNT and CDR2 YYREEE (reference sequence). CDR3: CASSPKQGVPSYNEQFF. CDR3 nucleotide sequence: TGTGCCAGCAGTCCGAAACAGGGCGTACCCTCCTACAATGAGCAGTTCTTC.